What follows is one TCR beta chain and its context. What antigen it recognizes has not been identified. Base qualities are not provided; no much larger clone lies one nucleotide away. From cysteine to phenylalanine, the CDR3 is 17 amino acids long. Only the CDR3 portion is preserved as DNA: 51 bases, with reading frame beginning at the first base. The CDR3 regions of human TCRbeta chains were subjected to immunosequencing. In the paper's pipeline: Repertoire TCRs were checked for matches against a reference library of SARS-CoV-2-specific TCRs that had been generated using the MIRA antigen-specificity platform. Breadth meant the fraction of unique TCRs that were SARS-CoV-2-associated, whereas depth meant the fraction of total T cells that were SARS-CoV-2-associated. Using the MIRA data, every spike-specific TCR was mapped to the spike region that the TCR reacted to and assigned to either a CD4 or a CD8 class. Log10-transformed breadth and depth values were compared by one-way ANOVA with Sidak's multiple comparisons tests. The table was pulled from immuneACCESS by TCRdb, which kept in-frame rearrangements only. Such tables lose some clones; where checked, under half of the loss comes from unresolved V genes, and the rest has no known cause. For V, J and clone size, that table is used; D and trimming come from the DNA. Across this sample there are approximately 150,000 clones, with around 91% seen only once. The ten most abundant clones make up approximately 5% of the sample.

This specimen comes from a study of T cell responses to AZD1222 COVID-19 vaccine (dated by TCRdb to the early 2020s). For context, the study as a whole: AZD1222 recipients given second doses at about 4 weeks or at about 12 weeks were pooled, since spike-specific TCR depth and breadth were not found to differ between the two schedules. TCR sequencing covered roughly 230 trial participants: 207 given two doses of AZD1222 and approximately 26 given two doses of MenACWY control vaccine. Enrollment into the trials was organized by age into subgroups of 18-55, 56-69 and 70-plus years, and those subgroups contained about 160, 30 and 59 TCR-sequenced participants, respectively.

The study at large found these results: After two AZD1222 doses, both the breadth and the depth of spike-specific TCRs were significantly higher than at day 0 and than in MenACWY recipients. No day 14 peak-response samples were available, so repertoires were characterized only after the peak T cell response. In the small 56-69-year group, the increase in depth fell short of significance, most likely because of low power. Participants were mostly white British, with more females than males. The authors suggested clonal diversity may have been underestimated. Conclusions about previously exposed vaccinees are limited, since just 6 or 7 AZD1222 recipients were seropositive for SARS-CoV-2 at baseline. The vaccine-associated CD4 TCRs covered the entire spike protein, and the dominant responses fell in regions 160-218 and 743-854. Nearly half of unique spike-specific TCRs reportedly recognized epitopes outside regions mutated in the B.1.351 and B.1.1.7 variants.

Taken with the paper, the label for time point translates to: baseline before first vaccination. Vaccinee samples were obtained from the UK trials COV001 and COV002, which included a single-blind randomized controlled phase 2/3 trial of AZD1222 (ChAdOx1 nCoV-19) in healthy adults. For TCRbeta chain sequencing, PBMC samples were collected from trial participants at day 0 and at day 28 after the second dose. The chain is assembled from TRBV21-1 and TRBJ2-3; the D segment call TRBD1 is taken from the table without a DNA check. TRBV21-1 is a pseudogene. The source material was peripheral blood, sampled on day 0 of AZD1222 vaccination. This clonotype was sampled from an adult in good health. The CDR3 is CASSKSKSGVGSDTQYF. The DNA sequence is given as TGTGCCAGCAGCAAGTCAAAATCAGGGGTAGGTTCGGATACGCAGTATTTT.